The present T cell receptor (beta chain) was sequenced within a study of blood T cell repertoires in COVID-19 (dated by TCRdb to 2020 to 2022). For context, the study as a whole: The collaborator samples originated in the United States, Italy and Spain and spanned the acute and convalescent phases of COVID-19. Subjects who had been exposed to COVID-19, were actively infected with it, or had recovered from it provided the deeply sampled blood TCRbeta repertoires that made up the dataset. Sample metadata almost always included a de-identified subject ID, COVID-19 status, age in years and sex. The material from the prospective study consisted of cDNA or gDNA derived from T cells, B-cell-depleted T cells, or PBMCs. The samples were drawn from two sources: the first 160 participants of the ongoing ImmuneRACE study, and over 1,000 subjects contributed by 6 global collaborators. A freely available public database, intended as a resource for researchers studying the immune response to SARS-CoV-2, is where the repertoires were released. Where available, HLA class I and class II types were taken from metadata supplied by the sample provider and were not determined by assay-based typing. What the authors observed across the whole study: Clinical and demographic metadata were provided uncurated, with the amount varying by source and participant.

Notes on this clone: Its antigen is currently not known. One base away there is no much larger clone; base qualities are not given.

Whole blood was collected in K2EDTA tubes by collaborating institutions according to the institutions' own protocols. For TCRbeta analysis, collaborators shipped samples in one of three forms: frozen whole blood, isolated PBMCs, or DNA extracted from either of those sample types. Per the germline V gene, SGHRS is the CDR1 and YFSETQ is the CDR2. Measured from the cysteine to the phenylalanine, the CDR3 is 15 residues long. This entry keeps only the CDR3 DNA: 45 bases, framed from base 1. Relative to germline, V is missing 3 bases and J is missing 8 bases, with 10 bases of the junction outside any gene match. TCRbeta CDR3 regions were amplified from genomic DNA by means of the immunoSEQ Assay, a bias-controlled multiplex PCR. As for how the authors treated the data: The number of nucleated cells in each sample was estimated by amplification of reference gene primers within the assay. Sequence reads were collapsed and filtered to measure the absolute abundance of every unique TCRbeta CDR3 rearrangement. For each sample, productive Simpson clonality was calculated as the square root of Simpson's diversity index over productive rearrangements. TCRdb stores this immuneACCESS table with in-frame sequences only. Part of the clones is absent; in the studies checked, under half of the shortfall reflects unresolved V genes, and no reason is known for the rest. Clone size and the V and J calls come from that table; the DNA yielded D and trimming. Across this sample there are some 130,000 clones, with 80% to 90% seen only once. The ten most abundant clones make up 2.5% of the sample.

The clonotype originates from a man aged 50 or older with active COVID-19. Source material: peripheral blood. The V and J segments used are TRBV5-1 and TRBJ1-3; TRBD1 lines up with 8 middle nucleotides. The DNA reads as follows: TGCGCCAGCAGCTCGGGACAGGAGTGGAGGGACACCATATATTTT. It specifies CASSSGQEWRDTIYF.